The next 2 T cell receptor beta chains were all read from a single sample in a study of shared clonotypes between healthy human individuals. It was CD45RO-negative cells, positively selected for CCR7, that made up naive CD8 cells, with terminally differentiated effector memory CD45RA+ cells excluded. Assay used: immunoSEQ multiplex PCR; TCRdb lists only in-frame clones, some missing. Of more than 600,000 clones in the sample, 92% were seen once. Sequencing was performed on naive CD8+ T cells sorted from blood. The source of these receptors is a man aged 25 to 40 in good health.

V is TRBV11-2 and J is TRBJ1-5; D perhaps matches TRBD1 (6 bases). The CDR3 loop spans 15 amino acids. Germline values: CDR1 SGHAT, CDR2 FQNNGV. V lost 3 bases and J lost 4, with 13 bases in between. The CDR3 loop reads CASSFGGLGNQPQHF. As DNA, the CDR3 is TGTGCCAGCAGCTTCGGGGGGCTCGGTAATCAGCCCCAGCATTTT.

The chain combines TRBV7-9 with TRBJ2-3; 7 positions match TRBD2. The CDR3 is 15 residues long. Unmatched junction bases numbered 5, after V lost 2 bases and J lost 3 bases. Per the germline V gene, CDR1 is SEHNR and CDR2 is FQNEAQ (reference sequence). The CDR3 sequence is CASSLLREATDTQYF. DNA of the CDR3: TGTGCCAGCAGCTTATTACGGGAGGCTACAGATACGCAGTATTTT. The full variable domain, completed using reference TRBV7-9 and TRBJ2-3, is DTGVSQNPRHKITKRGQNVTFRCDPISEHNRLYWYRQTLGQGPEFLTYFQNEAQLEKSRLLSDRFSAERPKGSFSTLEIQRTEQGDSAMYLCASSLLREATDTQYFGPGTRLTVL.